These T cell receptor beta chains were read from a single sample in a study of response to subunit inactivated influenza vaccine. One entry per CDR3 protein results from TCRdb running MiXCR on the RT-PCR reads. The sample has some 800,000 distinct CDR3 sequences, around 21% seen once. Source: PBMCs from blood, taken around 5 days after vaccination. The receptors originated from a man aged 50-60 years who received an inactivated influenza vaccine. Both conserved end residues are part of each CDR3. The D gene is left open where the match is weak. Rows give clone size only sometimes, using once, few, many, or a class for an expanded clone.

V	J	size	D	DNA	CDR3
TRBV12-3/TRBV12-4	TRBJ2-5	many	TRBD2	TGTGCCAGCAGTTTAGCGGGAGGGTCCCAAGAGACCCAGTACTTC	CASSLAGGSQETQYF
TRBV19	TRBJ2-1	NA	TRBD2	TGTGCCACCAACCCTAGCGGGAGGGCCTCTAGGAATGAGCAGTTCTTC	CATNPSGRASRNEQFF
TRBV9	TRBJ2-7	NA	TRBD1	TGTGCCAGCAGTACCGGGACAGGGATACGGGAGCAGTACTTC	CASSTGTGIREQYF
TRBV29-1	TRBJ2-1	NA	TRBD1	TGCAGCGTTGAAAGGTTGGGAGGCGGGACAGGGTACGTCAATGAGCAGTTCTTC	CSVERLGGGTGYVNEQFF
TRBV6-5	TRBJ1-1	NA	TRBD1	TGTGCCAGCAGTTCCCGACAGGGGGCTGAGAACACTGAAGCTTTCTTT	CASSSRQGAENTEAFF
TRBV27	TRBJ2-1	many	NA	TGTGCCAGCAGTTTCGTCGGTGTGGGTTACAATGAGCAGTTCTTC	CASSFVGVGYNEQFF
TRBV6-1	TRBJ2-5	many	TRBD1	TGTGCCAGCAGCCAAGGGACAGACTCGTACCAAGAGACCCAGTACTTC	CASSQGTDSYQETQYF
TRBV6-1	TRBJ2-2	few	TRBD1	TGTGCCAGCCAATACGCCGGACAGGGCCCATATCGAAACACCGGGGAGCTGTTTTTT	CASQYAGQGPYRNTGELFF
TRBV5-6	TRBJ2-3	NA	NA	TGTGCCAGCAGCGTGGTCAGGGGCACAGATACGCAGTATTTT	CASSVVRGTDTQYF
TRBV4-1	TRBJ2-7	few	NA	TGCGCCAGCAGCCAATCTCCCGGACACTACGAGCAGTACTTC	CASSQSPGHYEQYF
TRBV12-3/TRBV12-4	TRBJ2-7	many	NA	TGTGCCAGCAGTCCGGGACTTGTCTACGAGCAGTACTTC	CASSPGLVYEQYF
TRBV29-1	TRBJ2-7	many	NA	TGCAGCGTTGAAGTCGGGTACGAGCAGTACTTC	CSVEVGYEQYF
TRBV28	TRBJ1-3	few	TRBD1	TGTGCCAGCAAGCCGGGACAGGCGGGAAACACCATATATTTT	CASKPGQAGNTIYF
TRBV18	TRBJ2-1	few	NA	TGTGCCAGCTCCCGCCGGGACACCGTCTACAATGAGCAGTTCTTC	CASSRRDTVYNEQFF
TRBV7-8	TRBJ2-3	few	NA	TGTGCCAGCAAGGAGGATACGCAGTATTTT	CASKEDTQYF
TRBV13	TRBJ2-7	few	TRBD1	TGTGCCAGCAGCCCAGGCGAAACGGACAGGTACGAGCAGTACTTC	CASSPGETDRYEQYF
TRBV6-2/TRBV6-3	TRBJ2-1	few	NA	TGTGCCAGCAGTTATTCCTTACGTAAAAATGAGCAGTTCTTC	CASSYSLRKNEQFF
TRBV4-1	TRBJ2-7	NA	TRBD1	TGCGCCAGCAGCCAACTCGGGACAGGGGCCACCTGGTCGGAGCAGTACTTC	CASSQLGTGATWSEQYF
TRBV6-1	TRBJ1-6	few	NA	TGTGCCAGCAGTGAAAATTGGGTTGTTGATTCACCCCTCCACTTT	CASSENWVVDSPLHF
TRBV12-3/TRBV12-4	TRBJ1-5	NA	NA	TGTGCCAGCAGTTTACGGGGGTTAGGGAGCAATCAGCCCCAGCATTTT	CASSLRGLGSNQPQHF
TRBV20-1	TRBJ2-1	few	TRBD2	TGCAGTGCTAGGACGGGACTAGCGGCTAACAATGAGCAGTTCTTC	CSARTGLAANNEQFF
TRBV5-1	TRBJ2-7	many	NA	TGCGCCAGCAGCCCCTTCGCGGGTAGCGCCTCCTACGAGCAGTACTTC	CASSPFAGSASYEQYF
TRBV14	TRBJ2-3	NA	NA	TGTGCCAGCAGCCAAGAACCGGACCTTTACCTCACAGATACGCAGTATTTT	CASSQEPDLYLTDTQYF
TRBV4-1	TRBJ2-1	NA	TRBD2	TGCGCCAGCAGCCAAGACCCTAGCGGGAGGTGGAATGAGCAGTTCTTC	CASSQDPSGRWNEQFF
TRBV18	TRBJ1-1	NA	NA	TGTGCCAGCTCACCCCCTTGGGGTATGAACACTGAAGCTTTCTTT	CASSPPWGMNTEAFF
TRBV12-3/TRBV12-4	TRBJ2-7	NA	NA	TGTGCCAGCAGTCGGAACCTGCGGGACAGCCCCTTCTTC	CASSRNLRDSPFF
TRBV15	TRBJ1-1	NA	NA	TGTGCCACCAGCAGAGGGGGGGGCGACTCTGAAGCTTTCTTT	CATSRGGGDSEAFF
TRBV4-2	TRBJ2-1	many	NA	TGTGCCAGCAGTCAGGACTTGAGCTCCTACAATGAGCAGTTCTTC	CASSQDLSSYNEQFF
TRBV7-8	TRBJ1-1	once	TRBD1	TGTGCCAGCACCCCCGGGACAGGGGGCGAGACTGAAGCTTTCTTT	CASTPGTGGETEAFF
TRBV11-1	TRBJ2-7	few	NA	TGTGCCAGCAGCCGCAAGCCCCTTTCACAGGGTAATTCAGCTAGGGAGCAGTACTTC	CASSRKPLSQGNSAREQYF
TRBV11-2	TRBJ1-5	many	NA	TGTGCCAGCAGCTTGTTCAACAATCAGCCCCAGCATTTT	CASSLFNNQPQHF
TRBV6-2/TRBV6-3	TRBJ2-3	NA	TRBD2	TGTGCCAGCAGTAACTCCGGGACTAGCGGAAACACAGATACGCAGTATTTT	CASSNSGTSGNTDTQYF
TRBV5-1	TRBJ2-2	NA	TRBD2	TGCGCCAGCAGCTTCCCTAGCGGGAGGGGCACCGGGGAGCTGTTTTTT	CASSFPSGRGTGELFF
TRBV24-1	TRBJ1-5	NA	TRBD1	TGTGCCACCCAGGGGACAGGGGGCAATCAGCCCCAGCATTTT	CATQGTGGNQPQHF
TRBV16	TRBJ2-5	NA	NA	TGTGCCAGCAGCCGCAAAGTGAGGGAAGAGACCCAGTACTTC	CASSRKVREETQYF
TRBV5-1	TRBJ2-1	NA	NA	TGCGCCAGCAGCTTGGACGGCGTAATAAGTTACAATGAGCAGTTCTTC	CASSLDGVISYNEQFF
TRBV4-1	TRBJ2-2	NA	NA	TGCGCCAGCAGCCAAAGAGTCCCGACAGGTCCAGGGGAGCTGTTTTTT	CASSQRVPTGPGELFF
TRBV27	TRBJ2-1	NA	TRBD2	TGTGCCAGCAGTTTATATAATAGCGGGACTCGCTCCTACAATGAGCAGTTCTTC	CASSLYNSGTRSYNEQFF
TRBV25-1	TRBJ2-1	NA	NA	TGTGCCAGCAGTGAGGTCGTGGAGAGCTCCTACAATGAGCAGTTCTTC	CASSEVVESSYNEQFF
TRBV27	TRBJ1-1	few	TRBD1	TGTGCCAGCAGTACCAAGGACAGGGCGGGGGCCACTGAAGCTTTCTTT	CASSTKDRAGATEAFF
TRBV6-2/TRBV6-3	TRBJ1-6	NA	NA	TGTGCCAGCAGTTACTCGGCAGCTAATTCACCCCTCCACTTT	CASSYSAANSPLHF
TRBV5-1	TRBJ2-2	few	TRBD2	TGCGCCAGCAGCCCGGGACTAGAAAATGTGGACACCGGGGAGCTGTTTTTT	CASSPGLENVDTGELFF
TRBV7-2	TRBJ2-5	NA	NA	TGTGCCAGCAGCCCGTGGGGGCGGTGGGAGGAGACCCAGTACTTC	CASSPWGRWEETQYF
TRBV29-1	TRBJ2-7	few	TRBD1	TGCAGCGTTACAAGACAGGGTGGTTACGAGCAGTACTTC	CSVTRQGGYEQYF
TRBV5-1	TRBJ2-2	NA	NA	TGCGCCAGCAGCTGGTCACCGGGACTTACCAACACCGGGGAGCTGTTTTTT	CASSWSPGLTNTGELFF
TRBV3-1	TRBJ2-1	few	NA	TGTGCCAGCAGCCAAGTGGGAGCTTCCTACAATGAGCAGTTCTTC	CASSQVGASYNEQFF
TRBV4-3	TRBJ2-3	few	NA	TGCGCCAGCAGCCAGGAGGTGGGGGATACGCAGTATTTT	CASSQEVGDTQYF
TRBV7-8	TRBJ2-1	few	TRBD2	TGTGCCAGCGAACCCCGGGCGGGAGGAGGACACAATGAGCAGTTCTTC	CASEPRAGGGHNEQFF
TRBV3-1	TRBJ2-1	few	TRBD2	TGTGCCAGCAGCCCCACTTTGGGCGGGAGACCCCAGAATGAGCAGTTCTTC	CASSPTLGGRPQNEQFF
TRBV12-3/TRBV12-4	TRBJ2-5	few	TRBD2	TGTGCCAGCAGTTTTAGGTCTAGCGGTGGGGGGACCCAGTACTTC	CASSFRSSGGGTQYF
TRBV4-1	TRBJ2-3	once	TRBD2	TGCGCCAGCAGCCAAGTCCCTTCCGGGAGGGCTACAGATACGCAGTATTTT	CASSQVPSGRATDTQYF
TRBV3-1	TRBJ2-7	few	NA	TGTGCCAGCAGCCCTACCCCGGGGCACAGTAAATACGAGCAGTACTTC	CASSPTPGHSKYEQYF
TRBV20-1	TRBJ2-3	few	TRBD2	TGCAGTGCTAGAGTTACTAGCGGCCTAACCGCTAATACGCAGTATTTT	CSARVTSGLTANTQYF
TRBV28	TRBJ1-6	NA	NA	TGTGCCAGCGATACCCAGGATTCACCCCTCCACTTT	CASDTQDSPLHF
TRBV20-1	TRBJ2-3	few	TRBD1	TGCAGTGCTAGCTGGCGCGGGACAGGGACAGATACGCAGTATTTT	CSASWRGTGTDTQYF
TRBV4-1	TRBJ2-7	NA	NA	TGCGCCAGCAGCCAGAGGGCGGGGAAGTTCTACGAGCAGTACTTC	CASSQRAGKFYEQYF
TRBV2	TRBJ2-1	NA	TRBD2	TGTGCCAGAGGGACTAGGGTCGAGCAGTTCTTC	CARGTRVEQFF